One T cell receptor beta chain is described in this entry. The antigen is undetermined. These data belong to a study of response to subunit inactivated influenza vaccine. The study, taken as a whole, reports: Each seasonal influenza vaccination recruits few new T cells, the authors suggested.

The length of the CDR3 is 14 residues. Germline assignment: CDR1 SGHTA and CDR2 FQGNSA. Trimming removed 3 bases at V and 4 bases at J, with 11 bases between. A single record per CDR3 protein comes from TCRdb applying MiXCR to the RT-PCR reads. The table has over 300,000 distinct CDR3 sequences, 21% seen once. V gene TRBV7-2 combines with J gene TRBJ2-3; D is uncertain. This receptor was taken from a man aged 45 to 70 who received an inactivated influenza vaccine. Specimen: PBMCs from blood, collected roughly 20 months after vaccination. In DNA, the CDR3 is TGTGCCAGCAGCTTTGAAGCGTTGCCAGATACGCAGTATTTT. Translating gives CASSFEALPDTQYF.